A selection of T cell receptor beta chains follows, all from one sample in a study of OX40 agonist ivuxolimab in advanced cancers. Sequenced by immunoSEQ multiplex PCR; TCRdb stores in-frame clones only, minus some. The sample contains tens of thousands of clones, around 87% of which appear only once. The material sequenced was CD4+ or CD8+ T cells sorted from blood, taken in a trial of the OX40 agonist ivuxolimab. The receptors were sampled from an adult with an advanced solid tumor such as melanoma, head and neck, liver or kidney cancer. The CDR3 runs from the conserved cysteine through the conserved F or W. The D gene is left open where the match is weak. Size is omitted from some rows. Given values are once, few, many or a class for expanded clones.

D: -
size: -
V: TRBV18
J: TRBJ1-1
CDR3: CASSGTQSNTEAFF
DNA: TGTGCCAGCTCCGGAACACAGAGTAACACTGAAGCTTTCTTT

D: -
size: -
V: TRBV7-6
J: TRBJ1-1
CDR3: CASSSRLQGVNTEAFF
DNA: TGTGCCAGCAGCTCCCGCTTACAGGGTGTAAACACTGAAGCTTTCTTT

D: -
size: -
V: TRBV7-9
J: TRBJ2-7
CDR3: CASSLVPAGGTKYF
DNA: TGTGCCAGCAGCTTAGTCCCCGCTGGAGGGACAAAGTACTTC

D: -
size: -
V: TRBV2
J: TRBJ1-3
CDR3: CASRPGPLSGNTIYF
DNA: TGTGCCAGCAGGCCGGGACCTTTGTCTGGAAACACCATATATTTT

D: -
size: -
V: TRBV6-1
J: TRBJ1-2
CDR3: CASSETGTPDGYTF
DNA: TGTGCCAGCAGTGAAACAGGGACCCCGGATGGCTACACCTTC

D: TRBD1
size: -
V: TRBV27
J: TRBJ1-2
CDR3: CASNQNRGQGYGYTF
DNA: TGTGCCAGCAACCAAAACCGGGGACAGGGTTATGGCTACACCTTC

D: -
size: -
V: TRBV7-9
J: TRBJ1-4
CDR3: CASSLSQATNEKLFF
DNA: TGTGCCAGCAGCCTATCTCAGGCAACTAATGAAAAACTGTTTTTT

D: -
size: -
V: TRBV29-1
J: TRBJ1-4
CDR3: CSSFRGFHEKLFF
DNA: TGCAGCTCCTTTAGGGGGTTTCACGAAAAACTGTTTTTT

D: -
size: few
V: TRBV7-2
J: TRBJ2-7
CDR3: CASSLVSTAYEQYF
DNA: TGTGCCAGCAGCTTAGTCTCGACAGCCTACGAGCAGTACTTC

D: -
size: -
V: TRBV11-2
J: TRBJ1-2
CDR3: CASSLPASSGLYGYTF
DNA: TGTGCCAGCAGTCTCCCCGCGTCCTCGGGCCTGTATGGCTACACCTTC

D: TRBD1
size: -
V: TRBV28
J: TRBJ1-1
CDR3: CASSPRQGAREAFF
DNA: TGTGCCAGCAGTCCCCGACAGGGGGCGAGGGAAGCTTTCTTT